The rows below give T cell receptor beta chains drawn from one sample of a study of blood T cells in healthy people across ages. TCRdb redid the calling of the 5' RACE reads with MiXCR, one entry per CDR3 protein. The sample holds roughly 410,000 distinct CDR3 sequences, 45% to 60% seen once. The sequencing input was blood. The receptors shown here come from a man aged 55-75 years in good health. CDR3s include the opening cysteine and the closing phenylalanine or tryptophan. A D gene is named only where the DNA matches it firmly.

j_call | v_call | d_call | cdr3_aa
TRBJ1-5 | TRBV30 | . | CAWSGSGPHNQPQHF
TRBJ2-3 | TRBV6-4 | . | CASGPLAATDTQYF
TRBJ2-7 | TRBV28 | TRBD2 | CASSLGGLAGASYEQYF
TRBJ2-3 | TRBV15 | TRBD1 | CATSRGTGGTDTQYF
TRBJ2-3 | TRBV12-3/TRBV12-4 | TRBD1 | CASSHAQGHHTDTQYF
TRBJ2-1 | TRBV6-2/TRBV6-3 | TRBD2 | CASSYSIAGGAGFF
TRBJ1-2 | TRBV19 | . | CAISESNYGYTF
TRBJ2-1 | TRBV5-1 | . | CASSSGTGPYNEKFF
TRBJ2-4 | TRBV5-1 | TRBD1 | CASSSGTARAKNIQYF
TRBJ2-1 | TRBV4-3 | . | CASSLGQGRYNEQFF
TRBJ1-5 | TRBV6-1 | TRBD1 | CASSGDRGIINHPQHF
TRBJ2-7 | TRBV20-1 | TRBD2 | CSASNAGESSYEQYF
TRBJ1-2 | TRBV29-1 | . | CTPGANYGYTF
TRBJ2-1 | TRBV20-1 | . | CSVPNEQFF
TRBJ2-1 | TRBV12-3/TRBV12-4 | . | CASAVRDEQFF
TRBJ2-7 | TRBV28 | . | CASSQVGGRRILSSYEQYF
TRBJ2-3 | TRBV20-1 | . | CSARDSGTDTQYF
TRBJ2-1 | TRBV5-1 | . | CASSSRPGQNDNEQFF
TRBJ2-7 | TRBV7-2 | TRBD1 | CASSSRGQGGYEQYF
TRBJ2-5 | TRBV28 | . | CASSSPGSGGYQETQYF
TRBJ2-1 | TRBV4-1 | . | CASSQSVRPNEQFF
TRBJ2-5 | TRBV5-5 | . | CASSLAGIPQETQYF
TRBJ1-2 | TRBV11-2 | TRBD1 | CASSFTGGGHGYTF
TRBJ1-1 | TRBV5-1 | . | CASSRGKPPPTEAFF
. | TRBV7-9 | . | CASSPAGAISEQYF
TRBJ2-7 | TRBV9 | . | CASSVLDQSSYEQYF
TRBJ2-7 | TRBV7-9 | TRBD2 | CASSPSSGSAPLSSYEQYF
TRBJ1-2 | TRBV6-5 | TRBD1 | CASSPPRQGVQGYTF
TRBJ2-7 | TRBV5-1 | . | CASSLGGTSPYEQYF
TRBJ2-1 | TRBV20-1 | TRBD2 | CSARSIKGLADSYNEQFF
TRBJ1-2 | TRBV18 | . | CASSPDPMRGYTF
TRBJ2-2 | TRBV5-1 | . | CASSPLSVTGELFF
TRBJ1-1 | TRBV5-1 | . | CASSFAPPGPGRGNTEAFF
TRBJ1-6 | TRBV5-1 | . | CASSLGTGSGHSPLHF
TRBJ2-1 | TRBV6-1 | . | CASSEVRHPRGYNEQFF
TRBJ2-5 | TRBV24-1 | TRBD1 | CATSDGQGLETQYF
TRBJ2-7 | TRBV7-9 | . | CASSPDVGPYEQYF
TRBJ2-3 | TRBV12-5 | . | CASGLGRDTQYF
TRBJ2-7 | TRBV20-1 | TRBD1 | CSASGQGGDEQYF
TRBJ2-5 | TRBV7-2 | . | CASSEWAGSDGTQYF
TRBJ2-5 | TRBV3-1 | TRBD2 | CASSRTSGTIGNEQYF
TRBJ2-1 | TRBV5-1 | TRBD1 | CASSAIGTGINNEQFF
TRBJ2-7 | TRBV14 | . | CASSQVAPMEQYF